These 26 T cell receptor beta chains came from one sample sequenced in a study of T-cell reconstitution after alpha-beta-depleted transplantation in children. Library preparation (for TCRbeta) was performed with unique molecular identifiers. TCRdb reprocessed the PCR reads with MiXCR, giving one entry per CDR3 protein. The table lists hundreds of thousands of distinct CDR3 sequences, around 12% of them singletons. This material consisted of PBMCs, taken before TCRalphabeta/CD19-depleted stem cell transplant. All receptors come from a girl aged 2 to 10 with congenital amegakaryocytic thrombocytopenia, due to receive a stem cell transplant.

V gene TRBV2 combines with J gene TRBJ2-4; D is possibly TRBD1 (6 bases). V was clipped by 4 bases and J by 2 bases, with 12 bases between them. This CDR3 region has 15 residues. CDR1 and CDR2 from the germline V gene are SNHLY and FYNNEI. CDR3 amino acids: CASSAWDTSKNIQYF. CDR3 DNA: TGTGCCAGCAGTGCCTGGGACACATCCAAAAACATTCAGTACTTC.

In its sample, this clonotype was seen a few times. The genes are TRBV6-1 and TRBJ2-5; 10 nucleotides line up with TRBD1. V shed 6 bases and J 3 bases; nucleotides not matched to a gene: 7. The CDR3 has 15 amino acids. Germline V gives CDR1 MNHNS, CDR2 SASEGT. Written as DNA, the CDR3 is TGTGCCAGCAGCCAACCGGGACAGGGGAAAGAGACCCAGTACTTC. It codes for CASSQPGQGKETQYF.

The chain is built from TRBV20-1 and TRBJ1-2; no definite D call. Trimming shortened V by 4 bases and J by 0 bases, and 9 bases separated the two germline ends. The V gene's germline CDR1 is DFQATT and CDR2 SNEGSKA (reference sequence). The CDR3 is 13 residues long. The CDR3 region is CSATGGSNYGYTF. The CDR3 bases are TGCAGTGCTACCGGTGGGTCTAACTATGGCTACACCTTC.

The sample holds a few counts of this clonotype. The V gene is TRBV28, the J gene TRBJ1-4, with TRBD1 matching 7 bases. Germline CDR1 MDHEN, CDR2 SYDVKM. The ends lost 3 bases at V and 6 bases at J; junction bases unmatched: 7. The CDR3 is 15 residues long. The CDR3: CASSFPPGTDEKLFF. The CDR3 coding sequence is TGTGCCAGCAGTTTCCCCCCCGGGACAGATGAAAAACTGTTTTTT. Variable domain in full (rest from reference TRBV28 and TRBJ1-4): DVKVTQSSRYLVKRTGEKVFLECVQDMDHENMFWYRQDPGLGLRLIYFSYDVKMKEKGDIPEGYSVSREKKERFSLILESASTNQTSMYLCASSFPPGTDEKLFFGSGTQLSVL.

Points on this clonotype: One base away lies a much larger clone, so this may be a sequencing read error. The CDR3 nucleotides read TGCGCCAGCAGCTGGGGACAGAGGGAGACCCAGTACTTC. This encodes CASSWGQRETQYF. This chain uses TRBV5-1 with TRBJ2-5; 7 bases line up with TRBD1. Germline trimming cut 3 bases from V and 5 bases from J; bases unmatched to any gene: 4. CDR1 and CDR2 (germline): SGHRS, YFSETQ. The CDR3 consists of 13 residues.

The chain recombines TRBV29-1 with TRBJ2-5; D possibly uses TRBD1 or TRBD2 (5 bases each). V shed 6 bases and J shed 4 bases, with 9 bases lying between them. The germline V gene has CDR1 SQVTM and CDR2 ANQGSEA. The CDR3 is made up of 11 amino acids. CDR3 amino acids: CSVGDGETQYF. DNA for the CDR3: TGCAGCGTCGGGGACGGAGAGACCCAGTACTTC.

A few counts support this clonotype. In DNA form, the CDR3 reads TGTGCCAGCAGCCAAAGGAGGCGTACCTACGAGCAGTACTTC. It is translated as CASSQRRRTYEQYF. The rearrangement joins TRBV11-2 to TRBJ2-7; maybe TRBD2 (5 bases). CDR3 length equals 14 residues. Germline V gene data show CDR1 as SGHAT and CDR2 as FQNNGV. The V end was cut by 5 bases, the J end by 2 bases, with 13 bases between.

The chain uses TRBV5-1 and TRBJ2-7, with no clear D. Germline V gives CDR1 SGHRS, CDR2 YFSETQ. The CDR3 loop spans 13 amino acids. Trimming stripped 4 bases from V and 3 bases from J, with 11 bases between. CDR3 sequence (DNA): TGCGCCAGCAGCATCGACACGGTCTACGAGCAGTACTTC. This translates into CASSIDTVYEQYF.

The CDR3 here is CSAGAWNEKLFF. The CDR3 DNA sequence: TGCAGTGCGGGGGCCTGGAATGAAAAACTGTTTTTT. The J gene is TRBJ1-4, the V gene TRBV20-1, with a tentative D call TRBD1 (6 bases). Germline loops: CDR1 DFQATT, CDR2 SNEGSKA (reference sequence). The CDR3 is made up of 12 amino acids. V dropped 6 bases and J dropped 5 bases, with 10 bases sitting between them.

This rearrangement joins TRBV10-3 to TRBJ2-5, with D hard to call. CDR1 and CDR2 from the germline V gene are ENHRY and SYGVKD. This CDR3 is 14 amino acids long. Trimming stripped 4 bases from V and 0 bases from J, with 9 bases between. This CDR3 reads CAISVGRNQETQYF. In DNA form, the CDR3 reads TGTGCCATCAGTGTTGGCCGGAACCAAGAGACCCAGTACTTC.

This clonotype showed up many times. The V and J genes are TRBV5-1 and TRBJ2-3; 9 nucleotides line up with TRBD2. The CDR3 loop spans 14 amino acids. Trimming cost V 6 bases and J 6 bases; bases outside gene matches: 8. Looked up from germline, CDR1 is SGHRS and CDR2 is YFSETQ. The CDR3 DNA follows: TGCGCCAGCAAAGTAGCGGGAGATGTGGATACGCAGTATTTT. It specifies CASKVAGDVDTQYF.

Many counts were recorded for this clonotype. CDR3 in amino acids: CASSQPRTGNGELFF. In DNA form, the CDR3 reads TGCGCCAGCAGCCAACCGAGGACAGGGAACGGGGAGCTGTTTTTT. The genes are TRBV4-1 and TRBJ2-2; 8 bases agree with TRBD1. J was trimmed by 7 bases and V by 2 bases; bases with no gene match: 6. CDR3 length: 15 amino acids. From germline, CDR1 is MGHRA and CDR2 YSYEKL.

The chain has TRBV12-3 or TRBV12-4 and TRBJ1-4; TRBD1 might be the D (6 bases). V was pared by 10 bases and J by 0 bases, with 21 bases between. The CDR3 extends over 17 amino acids. The CDR3 sequence: CATGTRTKYATNEKLFF. The CDR3 nucleotides are TGTGCCACGGGGACAAGGACCAAATATGCAACTAATGAAAAACTGTTTTTT.

In this sample, this clonotype turned up many times. The chain couples TRBV4-1 to TRBJ2-5; D tentatively fits TRBD1 or TRBD2 (5 bases each). The germline V gene encodes CDR1 MGHRA and CDR2 YSYEKL. The V end was cut by 4 bases, the J end by 0 bases, with 18 bases between. CDR3 length: 17 residues. The CDR3 coding sequence is TGCGCCAGCAGCCCAGAGCGGACAAGTATATACCAAGAGACCCAGTACTTC. It encodes CASSPERTSIYQETQYF.

This clonotype was observed many times. The rearrangement uses TRBV12-3 or TRBV12-4 and TRBJ2-3; 7 positions match TRBD2. V lost 10 bases and J lost 3; bases outside the gene matches: 7. CDR3 length: 13 amino acids. The CDR3 nucleotides are TGTGCCACCAATGTGGGGGGGACAGATACGCAGTATTTT. Translation gives CATNVGGTDTQYF.

The rearrangement uses TRBV20-1 and TRBJ2-3; no clear D gene. The CDR3 consists of 14 residues. Trimming cost V 3 bases and J 1 base, with 11 bases left between them. CDR1 is DFQATT, CDR2 SNEGSKA, per germline (reference sequence). CDR3 residues: CSASRSGRTDTQYF. In DNA form, the CDR3 reads TGCAGTGCTAGTCGTTCCGGTCGCACAGATACGCAGTATTTT.

In its sample, this clonotype was seen many times. The V call is TRBV20-1, the J call TRBJ1-6; D is uncertain. Germline V gives CDR1 DFQATT, CDR2 SNEGSKA (reference sequence). V was pared by 6 bases and J by 8 bases, with 17 bases between. This CDR3 has 14 residues. This chain's CDR3 is CSAASGMGYSPLHF. Here the CDR3 DNA reads TGCAGTGCGGCTAGTGGAATGGGATATTCACCCCTCCACTTT.

This clonotype was recorded many times. The chain uses TRBV15 and TRBJ2-3; D is ambiguous. With 5 bases removed from V and 6 bases from J, the gap between germline ends came to 12 bases. Per the germline V gene, CDR1 is LNHNV and CDR2 is YYDKDF (reference sequence). CDR3 length: 13 amino acids. CDR3 amino acids: CATSQTALDTQYF. The CDR3 DNA follows: TGTGCCACCAGCCAGACGGCTCTGGATACGCAGTATTTT.

The table lists this clonotype with many counts. J is TRBJ2-1 and V is TRBV24-1; the D gene is possibly TRBD1 (9 bases). The germline V gene encodes CDR1 KGHDR and CDR2 SFDVKD. This CDR3 has 16 residues. V shed 4 bases and J shed 9 bases, with 21 bases lying between them. The CDR3 reads CATSDPRQGGLGEQFF. The CDR3, as DNA: TGTGCCACCAGTGACCCCCGACAGGGGGGACTAGGTGAGCAGTTCTTC.

This clonotype occurred many times. The chain carries TRBV4-1 and TRBJ2-3; D not certain. The CDR3 spans 16 residues. Per the germline V gene, CDR1 is MGHRA and CDR2 is YSYEKL. V gave up 5 bases and J gave up 5 bases, with 20 bases separating them. The CDR3 DNA follows: TGCGCCAGCAGCAAGAGATCTAGTCCGAGTGGAGATACGCAGTATTTT. Amino acid sequence: CASSKRSSPSGDTQYF.

This clonotype showed up many times. The V and J genes are TRBV7-2 and TRBJ2-7; D gene uncertain. Germline V CDR1 and CDR2: SGHTA, FQGNSA. V was pared by 6 bases and J by 0 bases, with 9 bases between. There are 13 residues in the CDR3. The CDR3 is CASSSRSSYEQYF. The CDR3, as DNA: TGTGCCAGCAGTTCCAGGAGCTCCTACGAGCAGTACTTC.

The chain employs TRBV28 and TRBJ2-1, with 8 bases fitting TRBD2. Germline V lookup: CDR1 MDHEN, CDR2 SYDVKM. The CDR3 is made up of 15 amino acids. The V gene end was trimmed by 5 bases and the J gene end by 6 bases; junction bases not matched to a gene: 9. The CDR3 sequence is CASSPGGGVGNEQFF. CDR3 nucleotide sequence: TGTGCCAGCAGTCCGGGAGGGGGGGTAGGCAATGAGCAGTTCTTC.

Ten or more counts support this clonotype. The rearrangement links TRBV28 to TRBJ2-2, with unresolved D. Trimming removed 7 bases at V and 6 bases at J, with 12 bases between. CDR1 MDHEN and CDR2 SYDVKM come from the germline V gene. The CDR3 consists of 13 residues. DNA of the CDR3: TGTGCCAGCAAAAGCCGTGGGTCCGGGGAGCTGTTTTTT. Translating gives CASKSRGSGELFF.

This clonotype was observed at least ten times. The rearrangement uses TRBV28 and TRBJ1-1, with D possibly matching TRBD1 (6 bases). The CDR3 has 11 residues. Per the germline V gene, CDR1 is MDHEN and CDR2 is SYDVKM. CDR3 loop: CVTDRNTEAFF. The CDR3 nucleotides read TGTGTGACGGACAGGAACACTGAAGCTTTCTTT. Drawing the rest from reference TRBV28 and TRBJ1-1, the complete variable domain is DVKVTQSSRYLVKRTGEKVFLECVQDMDHENMFWYRQDPGLGLRLIYFSYDVKMKEKGDIPEGYSVSREKKERFSLILESASTNQTSMYLCVTDRNTEAFFGQGTRLTVV.

A few counts support this clonotype. The rearrangement uses TRBV12-3 or TRBV12-4 and TRBJ2-3; a weak D match, TRBD2 (6 bases). The V end lost 5 bases, the J end lost 1 base, and 16 bases lay between the germline ends. CDR3 length equals 16 residues. The CDR3 DNA is TGTGCCAGCAGTCAGAGTTTATCGGGGGGCACAGATACGCAGTATTTT. Translation gives CASSQSLSGGTDTQYF.

In its sample, this clonotype was seen many times. The V gene is TRBV5-1, the J gene TRBJ2-5, with TRBD2 identical over 13 bases. Germline V CDR1 and CDR2: SGHRS, YFSETQ. This CDR3 comprises 15 residues. The junction had 2 bases not matched to a gene; V was cut back by 4 bases and J by 2 bases. DNA of the CDR3: TGCGCCAGCAGCGGGACTAGCGGGGATCAAGAGACCCAGTACTTC. Translation: CASSGTSGDQETQYF.